This T cell receptor (beta chain) came from a study of blood T cell repertoires in COVID-19. Study-level information: The United States, Italy and Spain provided the acute and convalescent COVID-19 samples. T cells, B-cell-depleted T cells, or PBMCs provided the cDNA or gDNA that served as material.

The CDR3 has 15 residues. The germline gives CDR1 SGDLS, CDR2 YYNGEE. V dropped 4 bases and J dropped 6 bases, with 16 bases sitting between them. The repertoire was sequenced with immunoSEQ multiplex PCR; TCRdb's copy has only in-frame clones and lacks some. The sample lists 200,000 or so clones, about 85% occurring once. V gene TRBV9 combines with J gene TRBJ2-2; TRBD1 is a possible D gene (6 bases). The TCR originated in a man aged 60-69 years with COVID-19, enrolled during active disease. Material for sequencing was peripheral blood. CDR3 sequence (DNA): TGTGCCAGCAGCCCCCGTACCGACAGGTCCGGGGAGCTGTTTTTT. It specifies CASSPRTDRSGELFF.